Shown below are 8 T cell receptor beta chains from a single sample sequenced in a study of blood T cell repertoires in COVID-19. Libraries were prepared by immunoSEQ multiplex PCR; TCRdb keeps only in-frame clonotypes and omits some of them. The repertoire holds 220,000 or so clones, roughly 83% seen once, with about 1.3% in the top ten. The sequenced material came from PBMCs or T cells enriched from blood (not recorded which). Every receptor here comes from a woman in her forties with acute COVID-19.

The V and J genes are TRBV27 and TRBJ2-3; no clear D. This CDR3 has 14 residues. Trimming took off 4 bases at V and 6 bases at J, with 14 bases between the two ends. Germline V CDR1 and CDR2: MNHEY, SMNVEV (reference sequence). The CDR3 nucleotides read TGTGCCAGCAGTTCTCCAGCGTCATGGGATACGCAGTATTTT. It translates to CASSSPASWDTQYF.

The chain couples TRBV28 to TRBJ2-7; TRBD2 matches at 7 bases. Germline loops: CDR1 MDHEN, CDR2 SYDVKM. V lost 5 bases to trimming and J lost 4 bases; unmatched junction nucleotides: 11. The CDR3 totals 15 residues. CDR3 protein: CASSPGGGSIYEQYF. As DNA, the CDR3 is TGTGCCAGCAGTCCGGGCGGGGGTAGTATTTACGAGCAGTACTTC.

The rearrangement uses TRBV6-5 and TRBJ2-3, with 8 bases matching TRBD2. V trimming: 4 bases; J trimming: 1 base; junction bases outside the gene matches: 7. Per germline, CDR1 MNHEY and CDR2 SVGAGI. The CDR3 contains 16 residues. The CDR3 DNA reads TGTGCCAGCAGTTTACGAAGAGCGGGAGGCACAGATACGCAGTATTTT. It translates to CASSLRRAGGTDTQYF.

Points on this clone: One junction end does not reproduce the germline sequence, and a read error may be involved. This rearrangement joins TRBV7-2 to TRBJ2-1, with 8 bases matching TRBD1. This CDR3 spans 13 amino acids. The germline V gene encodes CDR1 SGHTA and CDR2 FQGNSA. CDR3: CASSLGLSRGLLF. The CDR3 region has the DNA TGTGCCAGCAGCTTGGGCCTAAGCAGGGGGCTACTCTTC. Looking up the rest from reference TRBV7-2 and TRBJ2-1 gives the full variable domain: GAGVSQSPSNKVTEKGKDVELRCDPISGHTALYWYRQSLGQGLEFLIYFQGNSAPDKSGLPSDRFSAERTGGSVSTLTIQRTQQEDSAVYLCASSLGLSRGLLFGPGTRLTVL.

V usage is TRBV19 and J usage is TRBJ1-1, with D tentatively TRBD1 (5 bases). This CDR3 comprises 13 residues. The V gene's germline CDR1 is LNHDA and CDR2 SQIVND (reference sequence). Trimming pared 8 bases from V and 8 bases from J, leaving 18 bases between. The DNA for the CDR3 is TGTGCCAGTGCCCCTCAGGGTTATGAAGAAGCTTTCTTT. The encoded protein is CASAPQGYEEAFF.

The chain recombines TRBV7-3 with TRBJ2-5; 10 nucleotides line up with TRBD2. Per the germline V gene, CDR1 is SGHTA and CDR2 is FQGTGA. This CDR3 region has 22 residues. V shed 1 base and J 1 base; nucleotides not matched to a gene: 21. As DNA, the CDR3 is TGTGCCAGCAGCTTAAGCGTGGGGCCTTACATCAGCGGGAGGGCCCTCCAAGAGACCCAGTACTTC. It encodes CASSLSVGPYISGRALQETQYF.

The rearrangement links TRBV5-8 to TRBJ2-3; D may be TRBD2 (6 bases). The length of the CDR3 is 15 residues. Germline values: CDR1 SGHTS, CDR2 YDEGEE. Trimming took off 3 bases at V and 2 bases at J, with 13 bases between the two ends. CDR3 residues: CASSYRGKITDTQYF. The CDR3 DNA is TGTGCCAGCAGCTACCGGGGGAAAATCACAGATACGCAGTATTTT.

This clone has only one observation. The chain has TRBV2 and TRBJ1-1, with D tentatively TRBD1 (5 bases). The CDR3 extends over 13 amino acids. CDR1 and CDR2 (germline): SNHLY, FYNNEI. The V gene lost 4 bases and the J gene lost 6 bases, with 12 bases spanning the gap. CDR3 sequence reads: CASSGGEVAEAFF. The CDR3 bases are TGTGCCAGCAGTGGGGGGGAAGTGGCTGAAGCTTTCTTT.